Below, 32 T cell receptor beta chains from the same sample are listed, as sequenced in a study of blood T cells in healthy people across ages (dated by TCRdb to 2013 to 2016). To prepare the library, 5' RACE was applied. The listed sequencing device is Illumina HiSeq 2500. A second roughly 6 to 11 cycle PCR used a sample-barcoded 5' primer and a J-beta primer mix. TCRdb reprocessing: public reads trimmed at Q25 with fastp, clones called with MiXCR, in-frame beta chains kept. Every CDR3 protein is listed once, alongside the most common genes and DNA of its rows. The sample yields 350,000 to 450,000 distinct CDR3 sequences; approximately 47% were counted once. The ten largest clones represent 45% to 65% of the sample. Sequencing used blood. Receptors originate from a man between 60 and 75 years old in good health.

The chain couples TRBV12-3 or TRBV12-4 to TRBJ2-5; 11 bases fit TRBD2. There are 15 residues in the CDR3. With 0 bases clipped from V and 11 bases from J, the junction kept 8 bases outside the gene matches. The CDR3 spells CASSLALAGVNEQYF. The CDR3, as DNA: TGTGCCAGCAGTTTAGCACTAGCGGGAGTAAATGAGCAGTACTTC.

The chain has TRBV25-1 and TRBJ1-2; the match to TRBD1 covers 7 bases. The CDR3 loop spans 13 amino acids. With 6 bases clipped from V and 7 bases from J, the junction kept 8 bases outside the gene matches. Germline V CDR1 and CDR2: MGHDK, SYGVNS. CDR3 region: CASSGQDVAGYTF. The CDR3 region has the DNA TGTGCCAGCAGCGGACAGGACGTTGCTGGCTACACCTTC.

The gene calls are TRBV2 and TRBJ2-7; D gene ambiguous. Germline CDR1 reads SNHLY; CDR2 reads FYNNEI. V lost 4 bases to trimming and J lost 0 bases, with 10 bases between them. CDR3 length: 14 amino acids. CDR3 nucleotide sequence: TGTGCCAGCAGTGTAAAGGGTTTCTCCTACGAGCAGTACTTC. Protein product: CASSVKGFSYEQYF. Based on the CDR3 plus reference TRBV2 and TRBJ2-7, the full variable domain is EPEVTQTPSHQVTQMGQEVILRCVPISNHLYFYWYRQILGQKVEFLVSFYNNEISEKSEIFDDQFSVERPDGSNFTLKIRSTKLEDSAMYFCASSVKGFSYEQYFGPGTRLTVT.

The J gene is TRBJ2-7, the V gene TRBV20-1, with D perhaps TRBD1 (7 bases). The J call may be incorrect, as the DNA end agrees better with TRBJ2-1. The CDR3 has 14 residues. The germline CDR1 and CDR2 sequences are DFQATT and SNEGSKA (reference sequence). In DNA, the CDR3 is TGCAGTGCTAGGGGGCAGGGGGGTTGGAATGAGCAGTTCTTC. Translating gives CSARGQGGWNEQFF.

This chain joins TRBV29-1 and TRBJ2-3; 7 bases are a match to TRBD2. Germline values: CDR1 SQVTM, CDR2 ANQGSEA. The junction had 6 bases not matched to a gene; V was cut back by 0 bases and J by 0 bases. The CDR3 has 16 residues. CDR3 amino acids: CSVEDRSSGSTDTQYF. CDR3 nucleotides: TGCAGCGTTGAAGATCGGAGTAGCGGGAGCACAGATACGCAGTATTTT.

The chain is built from TRBV29-1 and TRBJ1-2; tentative D call: TRBD1 (6 bases). This CDR3 contains 15 residues. Trimming took 3 bases from V and 2 from J, leaving 16 bases between them. Germline V gives CDR1 SQVTM, CDR2 ANQGSEA. The DNA of the CDR3 is TGCAGCGTTGAGCCGGGACAAGGACAAAACTATGGCTACACCTTC. It is translated as CSVEPGQGQNYGYTF.

The rearrangement joins TRBV20-1 to TRBJ2-1, with 9 bases identical to TRBD1. Germline assignment: CDR1 DFQATT and CDR2 SNEGSKA (reference sequence). Trimming removed 3 bases from V and 3 bases from J; junction bases left unmatched: 6. CDR3 length: 15 amino acids. The CDR3 protein is CSARYRDRVYNEQFF. CDR3 coding DNA: TGCAGTGCTAGGTACCGGGACAGGGTCTACAATGAGCAGTTCTTC.

The rearrangement links TRBV5-6 to TRBJ2-5; 8 bases fit TRBD1. The CDR3 has 15 residues. The germline V gene has CDR1 SGHDT and CDR2 YYEEEE. V trimming: 4 bases; J trimming: 1 base; junction bases outside the gene matches: 6. In DNA form, the CDR3 reads TGTGCCAGCAGCCTGGGACAGGCCATCCAAGAGACCCAGTACTTC. It codes for CASSLGQAIQETQYF.

CDR3 coding DNA: TGCAGTGCTAGAGATCGGGACGAGTTACTCTTCAGCACAGATACGCAGTATTTT. Its translation is CSARDRDELLFSTDTQYF. The chain uses TRBV20-1 and TRBJ2-3, with D possibly being TRBD1 or TRBD2 (5 bases each). From germline, CDR1 is DFQATT and CDR2 SNEGSKA (reference sequence). V dropped 0 bases and J dropped 0 bases, with 19 bases sitting between them. The CDR3 is 18 amino acids.

Turning to this clonotype: Lacking the conserved final phenylalanine or tryptophan, this CDR3 likely reflects a read error. The chain carries TRBV9 and TRBJ2-7; TRBD1 matches at 8 bases. Trimming cost V 4 bases and J 2 bases; bases outside gene matches: 14. CDR1 SGDLS and CDR2 YYNGEE come from the germline V gene. The CDR3 runs to 17 residues. CDR3 DNA: TGTGCCAGCAGCCCCCGGGCAGGGGGCCTATCCGCCTACGAGCAGTACTTA. Its translation: CASSPRAGGLSAYEQYL.

The chain combines TRBV30 with TRBJ1-6; 7 nucleotides line up with TRBD1. The CDR3 loop spans 14 amino acids. V shed 2 bases and J 5 bases; nucleotides not matched to a gene: 3. Germline CDR1 GTSNPN, CDR2 SVGIG (reference sequence). In nucleotides, the CDR3 is TGTGCCTGGAGTCTCGGACAGGATAATTCACCCCTCCACTTT. Protein: CAWSLGQDNSPLHF. Full variable domain (rest looked up from reference TRBV30 and TRBJ1-6): SQTIHQWPATLVQPVGSPLSLECTVEGTSNPNLYWYRQAAGRGLQLLFYSVGIGQISSEVPQNLSASRPQDRQFILSSKKLLLSDSGFYLCAWSLGQDNSPLHFGNGTRLTVT.

This rearrangement joins TRBV15 to TRBJ1-5; a weak D match, TRBD1 (6 bases). Trimming removed 0 bases from V and 8 bases from J, with 17 bases in between. This CDR3 spans 16 amino acids. Germline V gene data show CDR1 as LNHNV and CDR2 as YYDKDF (reference sequence). The chain's CDR3 is CATSRDRAGAVEPQHF. In DNA form, the CDR3 reads TGTGCCACCAGCAGAGATCGGGCAGGGGCAGTTGAGCCCCAGCATTTT.

This chain joins TRBV6-2 or TRBV6-3 and TRBJ2-1; TRBD1 aligns across 8 bases. The better agreement between TRBJ2-7 and the DNA end casts doubt on the J call. This CDR3 region has 15 residues. In germline, CDR1 is MNHEY, CDR2 SVGEGT. The CDR3 region has the DNA TGTGCCAGCAGTTCTGGACAGGGCCTCTCCTACGAGCAGTACTTC. Protein product: CASSSGQGLSYEQYF.

This chain uses TRBV20-1 with TRBJ2-1; TRBD2 matches at 8 bases. V lost 2 bases to trimming and J lost 1 base; unmatched junction nucleotides: 7. Germline lookup yields CDR1 DFQATT and CDR2 SNEGSKA (reference sequence). There are 16 residues in the CDR3. CDR3: CSARPPGGVSYNEQFF. The CDR3 bases are TGCAGTGCTAGACCCCCGGGAGGGGTGTCCTACAATGAGCAGTTCTTC.

The chain recombines TRBV5-1 with TRBJ1-2, with a possible D match to TRBD1 (5 bases). The V gene's germline CDR1 is SGHRS and CDR2 YFSETQ. This CDR3 has 15 residues. Trimming removed 10 bases at V and 0 bases at J, with 19 bases between. The CDR3 loop reads CAGAPGDHSNYGYTF. The DNA for the CDR3 is TGCGCCGGCGCCCCCGGGGACCACTCTAACTATGGCTACACCTTC. Based on the CDR3 plus reference TRBV5-1 and TRBJ1-2, the full variable domain is KAGVTQTPRYLIKTRGQQVTLSCSPISGHRSVSWYQQTPGQGLQFLFEYFSETQRNKGNFPGRFSGRQFSNSRSEMNVSTLELGDSALYLCAGAPGDHSNYGYTFGSGTRLTVV.

This clonotype was seen more than once but under ten times. An end of the junction differs from the germline gene, which may be a read error. The J gene is TRBJ2-7, the V gene TRBV10-3; TRBD1 agrees at 9 bases. Germline V CDR1 and CDR2: ENHRY, SYGVKD. The CDR3 covers 15 residues. The CDR3 DNA is TGTGCCATCAGGGAGTCGGTACAGGGGGCAAGCGAGCAGTACTTC. Translation: CAIRESVQGASEQYF.

The chain combines TRBV29-1 with TRBJ2-7; 9 bases match TRBD2. J was trimmed by 3 bases and V by 6 bases; bases with no gene match: 9. The CDR3 is 14 residues long. Germline values: CDR1 SQVTM, CDR2 ANQGSEA. The CDR3 bases are TGCAGCGTGGTAGCGGGAGCGTCCGGCTACGAGCAGTACTTC. Translated, it gives CSVVAGASGYEQYF.

The chain couples TRBV15 to TRBJ2-5; perhaps TRBD2 as D (6 bases). The closer fit of TRBJ2-4 to the DNA end suggests the J call may be wrong. CDR3 size: 14 residues. CDR1 and CDR2 (germline): LNHNV, YYDKDF (reference sequence). The CDR3 region has the DNA TGTGCCACCAGCAGTGGAGGGATCCAAAACATTCAGTACTTC. This translates into CATSSGGIQNIQYF.

This sequence joins TRBV5-1 and TRBJ1-2; 7 bases are shared with TRBD1. V lost 0 bases and J lost 4; bases outside the gene matches: 6. CDR1 SGHRS and CDR2 YFSETQ come from the germline V gene. This CDR3 is 15 amino acids long. In DNA, the CDR3 is TGCGCCAGCAGCTTGGAAGACAGGGTTGGCTATGGCTACACCTTC. Its translation: CASSLEDRVGYGYTF.

V usage is TRBV7-2 and J usage is TRBJ2-1; D may correspond to TRBD1 or TRBD2 (5 bases each). Trimming stripped 1 base from V and 8 bases from J, with 12 bases between. The CDR3 runs to 14 residues. Germline CDR1 SGHTA, CDR2 FQGNSA. The CDR3 loop reads CASSLGGSRYEQFF. Here the CDR3 DNA reads TGTGCCAGCAGCTTAGGGGGGTCCCGATATGAGCAGTTCTTC.

Notes on this clonotype: At one end the junction does not follow the germline gene, possibly because of a read error. The rearrangement joins TRBV6-1 to TRBJ1-2, with TRBD1 matching 8 bases. Germline CDR1 reads MNHNS; CDR2 reads SASEGT. The CDR3 is 14 residues long. The CDR3 DNA follows: TGTGCCAGCAGGGAAGACAGGGGCGGGTATGGCTACACCTTC. Translation: CASREDRGGYGYTF.

The rearrangement uses TRBV10-3 and TRBJ2-5, with D unresolved. V lost 2 bases to trimming and J lost 3 bases, with 10 bases between them. Germline CDR1 ENHRY, CDR2 SYGVKD. This CDR3 region has 14 residues. The DNA for the CDR3 is TGTGCCATCAGTGAGATGGGATCGGAAGAGACCCAGTACTTC. Its protein product is CAISEMGSEETQYF.

This clonotype was observed a handful of times. The V call is TRBV2, the J call TRBJ2-5, with 9 nucleotides matching TRBD2. The CDR3 is 17 residues long. V gave up 3 bases and J gave up 5 bases; unmatched junction bases: 13. Per germline, CDR1 SNHLY and CDR2 FYNNEI. For the CDR3, the DNA is TGTGCCAGCAGTGACATCCTAGCGGGGACCGGGGGGGAGACCCAGTACTTC. Protein sequence: CASSDILAGTGGETQYF.

As for this clonotype: At one of its ends the junction is not consistent with the germline gene, which may arise from a read error. The rearrangement links TRBV3-1 to TRBJ2-1; 12 bases match TRBD2. The CDR3 loop spans 15 amino acids. Germline values: CDR1 LGHDT, CDR2 YNNKEL (reference sequence). CDR3 loop: CVSCNGLAGNNEQFF. CDR3 bases: TGTGTCAGCTGCAACGGACTAGCGGGAAATAATGAGCAGTTCTTC.

This clonotype was found once. The rearrangement links TRBV29-1 to TRBJ2-7, with 9 bases aligning to TRBD2. The CDR3 extends over 11 amino acids. From germline, CDR1 is SQVTM and CDR2 ANQGSEA. V lost 7 bases to trimming and J lost 3 bases; unmatched junction nucleotides: 1. The CDR3 reads CSGGGVYEQYF. The DNA for the CDR3 is TGCAGCGGCGGGGGGGTCTACGAGCAGTACTTC.

A remark on this clonotype: Mismatch with germline at one junction end may stem from a read error. The chain recombines TRBV5-5 with TRBJ2-3; 12 bases agree with TRBD2. Germline loops: CDR1 SGHKS, CDR2 YYEKEE (reference sequence). The length of the CDR3 is 17 residues. Here the CDR3 DNA reads TGCGCCAGCACCCCGGATGGACTAGCGGGGAACACAGATACGCAGTATTTT. Translated: CASTPDGLAGNTDTQYF.

There are many counts of this clonotype. This chain links TRBV29-1 with TRBJ2-1; TRBD2 matches 7 bases. CDR3 length: 13 amino acids. The trim removed 4 bases at V and 2 bases at J, leaving 2 bases unmatched. CDR1 is SQVTM, CDR2 ANQGSEA, per germline. The CDR3 protein is CSVGAGAYNEQFF. CDR3 sequence (DNA): TGCAGCGTTGGGGCGGGGGCCTACAATGAGCAGTTCTTC.

For this clonotype: Since a much larger clone is just one base distant, this may be a read error. The rearrangement joins TRBV7-3 to TRBJ2-1, with TRBD2 matching over 7 bases. The J call may be wrong; the DNA end is better matched by TRBJ2-7. The V gene's germline CDR1 is SGHTA and CDR2 FQGTGA. The CDR3 is made up of 16 amino acids. CDR3 amino acids: CASSLTLAGSYNEQYF. Here the CDR3 DNA reads TGTGCCAGCAGCTTGACATTAGCGGGCTCCTACAATGAGCAGTACTTC.

The CDR3 sequence: CASSLGLTKYNEQFF. CDR3 DNA sequence: TGTGCCAGCAGTTTGGGACTGACCAAGTACAATGAGCAGTTCTTC. V gene TRBV12-3 or TRBV12-4 combines with J gene TRBJ2-1, with D possibly being TRBD2 (6 bases). V was shortened by 3 bases and J by 4 bases, with 13 bases between the two germline ends. The CDR3 loop spans 15 amino acids.

The chain is built from TRBV5-5 and TRBJ2-5; no definite D call. The CDR3 is 12 residues long. Germline-derived CDR1 and CDR2 are SGHKS and YYEKEE (reference sequence). Between the trimmed V and J ends, which lost 2 bases and 2 bases, there was a span of 4 bases. CDR3 DNA: TGTGCCAGCAGCTTCCAGCAAGAGACCCAGTACTTC. This encodes CASSFQQETQYF.

The chain couples TRBV18 to TRBJ2-1; TRBD1 aligns across 9 bases. V was pared by 3 bases and J by 6 bases, with 12 bases of the junction left unmatched. The CDR3 is 17 amino acids. Germline CDR1 reads KGHSH; CDR2 reads LQKENI. The CDR3 sequence is CASSPGQGTGISNEQFF. The DNA of the CDR3 is TGTGCCAGCTCACCGGGGCAGGGGACAGGGATTAGCAATGAGCAGTTCTTC.

The chain joins TRBV20-1 to TRBJ2-7; TRBD1 or TRBD2 may be the D gene (5 bases each). The end of the DNA aligns better with TRBJ2-5, so the J call may be wrong. This CDR3 is built from 13 residues. Germline assignment: CDR1 DFQATT and CDR2 SNEGSKA (reference sequence). CDR3 bases: TGCAGTGCGGATCGGGACCCTGGGGAGACCCAGTACTTC. It specifies CSADRDPGETQYF.